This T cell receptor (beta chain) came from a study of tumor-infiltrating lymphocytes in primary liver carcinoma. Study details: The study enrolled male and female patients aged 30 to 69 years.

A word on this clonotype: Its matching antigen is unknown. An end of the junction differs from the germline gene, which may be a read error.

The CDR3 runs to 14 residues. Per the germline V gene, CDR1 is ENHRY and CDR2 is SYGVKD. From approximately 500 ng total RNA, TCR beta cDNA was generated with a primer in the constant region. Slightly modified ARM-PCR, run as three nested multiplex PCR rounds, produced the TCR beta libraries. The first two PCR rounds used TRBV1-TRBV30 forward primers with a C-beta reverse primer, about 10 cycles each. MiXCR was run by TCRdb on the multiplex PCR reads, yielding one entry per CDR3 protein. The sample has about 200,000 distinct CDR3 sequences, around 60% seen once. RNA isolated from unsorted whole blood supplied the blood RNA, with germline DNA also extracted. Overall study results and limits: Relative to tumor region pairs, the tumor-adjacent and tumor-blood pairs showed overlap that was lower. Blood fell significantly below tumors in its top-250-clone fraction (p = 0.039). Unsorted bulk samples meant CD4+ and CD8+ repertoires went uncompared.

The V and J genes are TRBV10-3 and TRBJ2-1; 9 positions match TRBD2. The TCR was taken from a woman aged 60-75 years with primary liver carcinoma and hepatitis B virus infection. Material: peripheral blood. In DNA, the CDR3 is TGTGCCATCACTCCTAGCGGGGACGTCAATGGGCAGTTATTC. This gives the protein CAITPSGDVNGQLF.